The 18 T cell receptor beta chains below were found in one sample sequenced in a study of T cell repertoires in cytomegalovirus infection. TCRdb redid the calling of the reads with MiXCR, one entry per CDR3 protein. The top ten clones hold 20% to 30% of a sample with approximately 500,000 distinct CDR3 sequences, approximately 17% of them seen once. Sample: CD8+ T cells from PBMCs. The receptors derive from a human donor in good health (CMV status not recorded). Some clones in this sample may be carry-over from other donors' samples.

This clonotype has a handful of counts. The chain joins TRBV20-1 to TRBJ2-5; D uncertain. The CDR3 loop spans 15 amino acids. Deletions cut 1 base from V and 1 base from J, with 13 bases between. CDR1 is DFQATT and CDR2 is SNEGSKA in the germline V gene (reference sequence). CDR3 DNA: TGCAGTGCTAGAGGGTGGTCACTATCCCAAGAGACCCAGTACTTC. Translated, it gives CSARGWSLSQETQYF.

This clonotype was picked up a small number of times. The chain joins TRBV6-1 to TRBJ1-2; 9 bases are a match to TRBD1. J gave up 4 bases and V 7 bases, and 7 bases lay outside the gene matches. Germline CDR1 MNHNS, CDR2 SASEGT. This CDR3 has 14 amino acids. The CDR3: CASTPGQGVYGYTF. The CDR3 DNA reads TGTGCCAGCACACCGGGACAGGGTGTCTATGGCTACACCTTC.

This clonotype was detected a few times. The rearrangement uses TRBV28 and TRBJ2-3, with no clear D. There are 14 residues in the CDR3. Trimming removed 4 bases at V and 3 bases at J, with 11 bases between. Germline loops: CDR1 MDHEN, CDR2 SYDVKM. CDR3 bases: TGTGCCAGCAGTTCTAGAGAACGGACAGATACGCAGTATTTT. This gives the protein CASSSRERTDTQYF.

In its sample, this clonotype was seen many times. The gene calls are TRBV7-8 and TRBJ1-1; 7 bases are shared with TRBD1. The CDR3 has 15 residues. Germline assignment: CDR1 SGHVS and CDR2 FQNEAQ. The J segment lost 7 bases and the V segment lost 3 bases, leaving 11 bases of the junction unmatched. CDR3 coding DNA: TGTGCCAGCAGCTTTGGAAAGGGGGCGGTTTTTGAAGCTTTCTTT. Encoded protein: CASSFGKGAVFEAFF.

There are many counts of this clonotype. CDR3: CASSLVAGGLSNEQFF. CDR3 coding DNA: TGTGCCAGCAGCTTAGTAGCGGGGGGGCTGAGCAATGAGCAGTTCTTC. J is TRBJ2-1 and V is TRBV7-3, with TRBD2 identical over 11 bases. The CDR3 covers 16 residues. Germline V gene lookup returns CDR1 SGHTA and CDR2 FQGTGA. V trimming: 2 bases; J trimming: 6 bases; junction bases outside the gene matches: 6.

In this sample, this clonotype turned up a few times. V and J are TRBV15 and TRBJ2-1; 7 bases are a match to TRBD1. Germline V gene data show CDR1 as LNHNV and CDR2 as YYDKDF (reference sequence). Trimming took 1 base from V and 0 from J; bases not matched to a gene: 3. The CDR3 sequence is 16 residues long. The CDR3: CATSRGPGGSYNEQFF. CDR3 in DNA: TGTGCCACCAGCAGAGGCCCAGGGGGCTCCTACAATGAGCAGTTCTTC.

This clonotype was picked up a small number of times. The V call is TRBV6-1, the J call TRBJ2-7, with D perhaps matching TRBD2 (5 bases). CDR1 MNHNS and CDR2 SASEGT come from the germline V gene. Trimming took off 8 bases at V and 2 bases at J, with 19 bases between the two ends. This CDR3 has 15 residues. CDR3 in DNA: TGTGCCAGCGGCGGGTGGACTTCATTACCCTACGAGCAGTACTTC. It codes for CASGGWTSLPYEQYF.

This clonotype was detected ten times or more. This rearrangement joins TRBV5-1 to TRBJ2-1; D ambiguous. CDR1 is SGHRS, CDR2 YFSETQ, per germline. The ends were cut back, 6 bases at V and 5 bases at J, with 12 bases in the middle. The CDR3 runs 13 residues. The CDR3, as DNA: TGCGCCAGCAAGGGCGGAAGCGACAATGAGCAGTTCTTC. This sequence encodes CASKGGSDNEQFF.

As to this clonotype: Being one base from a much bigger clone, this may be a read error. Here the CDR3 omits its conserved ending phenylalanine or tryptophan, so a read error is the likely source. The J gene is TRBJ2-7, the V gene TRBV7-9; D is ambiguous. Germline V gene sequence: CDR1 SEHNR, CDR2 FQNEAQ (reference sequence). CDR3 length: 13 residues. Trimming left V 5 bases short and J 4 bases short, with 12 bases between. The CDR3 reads CASSGYPLYEQYL. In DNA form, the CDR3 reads TGTGCCAGCAGCGGCTACCCTTTATACGAGCAGTACTTA.

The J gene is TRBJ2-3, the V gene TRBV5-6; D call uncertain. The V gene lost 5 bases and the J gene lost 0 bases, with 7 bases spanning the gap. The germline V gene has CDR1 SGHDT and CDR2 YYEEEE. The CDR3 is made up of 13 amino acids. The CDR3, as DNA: TGTGCCAGCAGGCCACAAAGCACAGATACGCAGTATTTT. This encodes CASRPQSTDTQYF. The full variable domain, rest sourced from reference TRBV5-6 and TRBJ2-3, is DAGVTQSPTHLIKTRGQQVTLRCSPKSGHDTVSWYQQALGQGPQFIFQYYEEEERQRGNFPDRFSGHQFPNYSSELNVNALLLGDSALYLCASRPQSTDTQYFGPGTRLTVL.

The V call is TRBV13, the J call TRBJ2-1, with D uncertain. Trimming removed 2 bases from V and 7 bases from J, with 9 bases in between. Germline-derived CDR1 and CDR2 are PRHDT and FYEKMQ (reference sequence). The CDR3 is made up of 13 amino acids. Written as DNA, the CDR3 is TGTGCCAGCAGCTTAAATCCGATTAATGAGCAGTTCTTC. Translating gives CASSLNPINEQFF.

CDR3 nucleotide sequence: TGTGCCACTTGGACTACGAACAATGAGCAGTTCTTC. This codes for CATWTTNNEQFF. The V and J genes are TRBV10-3 and TRBJ2-1; D might be TRBD2 (6 bases). Trimming cost V 10 bases and J 5 bases, with 12 bases left between them. Germline V gene lookup returns CDR1 ENHRY and CDR2 SYGVKD. This CDR3 spans 12 amino acids.

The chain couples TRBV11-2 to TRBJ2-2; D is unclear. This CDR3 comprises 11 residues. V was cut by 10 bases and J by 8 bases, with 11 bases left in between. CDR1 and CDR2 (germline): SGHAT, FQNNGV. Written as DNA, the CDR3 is TGTGCCACCCTCTTGCGTGGGGAGCTGTTTTTT. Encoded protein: CATLLRGELFF. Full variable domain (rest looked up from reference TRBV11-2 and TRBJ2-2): EAGVAQSPRYKIIEKRQSVAFWCNPISGHATLYWYQQILGQGPKLLIQFQNNGVVDDSQLPKDRFSAERLKGVDSTLKIQPAKLEDSAVYLCATLLRGELFFGEGSRLTVL.

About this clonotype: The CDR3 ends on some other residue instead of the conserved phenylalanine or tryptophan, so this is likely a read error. CDR3 amino acids: CASSLLASYNEQFL. Here the CDR3 DNA reads TGTGCCAGCAGTTTATTAGCGTCCTACAATGAGCAGTTCTTA. V usage is TRBV28 and J usage is TRBJ2-1, with D possibly TRBD2 on 5 matching bases. The ends were cut back, 1 base at V and 1 base at J, with 5 bases in the middle. The CDR3 runs 14 residues. Germline V gives CDR1 MDHEN, CDR2 SYDVKM.

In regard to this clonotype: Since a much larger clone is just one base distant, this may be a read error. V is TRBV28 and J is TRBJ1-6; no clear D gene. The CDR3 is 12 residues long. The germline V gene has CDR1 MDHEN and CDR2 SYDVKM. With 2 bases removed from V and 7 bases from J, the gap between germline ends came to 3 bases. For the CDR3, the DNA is TGTGCCAGCAGTTTAATCAATTCACCCCTCCACTTT. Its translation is CASSLINSPLHF. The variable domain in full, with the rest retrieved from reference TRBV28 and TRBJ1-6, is DVKVTQSSRYLVKRTGEKVFLECVQDMDHENMFWYRQDPGLGLRLIYFSYDVKMKEKGDIPEGYSVSREKKERFSLILESASTNQTSMYLCASSLINSPLHFGNGTRLTVT.

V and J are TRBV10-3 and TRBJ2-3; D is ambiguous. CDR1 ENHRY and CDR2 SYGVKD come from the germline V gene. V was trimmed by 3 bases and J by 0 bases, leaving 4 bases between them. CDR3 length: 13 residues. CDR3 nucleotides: TGTGCCATCAGTGACTACAGCACAGATACGCAGTATTTT. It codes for CAISDYSTDTQYF.

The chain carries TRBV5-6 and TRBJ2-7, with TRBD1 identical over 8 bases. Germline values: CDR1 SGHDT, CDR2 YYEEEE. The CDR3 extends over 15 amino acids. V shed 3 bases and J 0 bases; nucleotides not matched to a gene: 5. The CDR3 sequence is CASSSGQGFSYEQYF. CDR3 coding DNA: TGTGCCAGCAGCTCAGGACAGGGCTTCTCCTACGAGCAGTACTTC.

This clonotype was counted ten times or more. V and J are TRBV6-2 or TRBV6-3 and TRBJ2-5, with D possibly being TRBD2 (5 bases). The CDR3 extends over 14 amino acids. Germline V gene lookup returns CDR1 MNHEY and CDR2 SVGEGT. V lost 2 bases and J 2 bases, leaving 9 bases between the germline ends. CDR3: CASSYPGIQETQYF. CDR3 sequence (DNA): TGTGCCAGCAGTTACCCGGGGATACAAGAGACCCAGTACTTC.